A selection of T cell receptor beta chains follows, all from one sample in a study of T cell clones after liver transplantation. Libraries were prepared by immunoSEQ multiplex PCR; TCRdb keeps only in-frame clonotypes and omits some of them. Of roughly 70,000 clones listed, under 90% are singletons. This sample comprised CD4+ T cells from blood, obtained before liver transplant. These TCRs come from a human donor who received a liver transplant. The CDR3 runs from the conserved cysteine through the conserved F or W. D genes are given only for firm matches. Size is stated for part of the rows, as once, few or many counts, or as a class when the clone is expanded.

d_gene	v_gene	abundance	j_gene	CDR3aa	CDR3nt
-	TRBV29-1	-	TRBJ1-2	CSVGGEGRRYTF	TGCAGCGTTGGGGGCGAGGGGAGGCGCTACACCTTC
-	TRBV11-2	-	TRBJ2-3	CASSLTRQTLTLTDTQYF	TGTGCCAGCAGCTTAACGAGACAGACCTTAACCCTCACAGATACGCAGTATTTT
-	TRBV28	few	TRBJ1-2	CASSFRDRPGYGYTF	TGTGCCAGCAGTTTTCGCGACAGGCCTGGCTATGGCTACACCTTC
-	TRBV6-1	-	TRBJ1-2	CASGKGQLKYYGYTF	TGTGCCAGCGGTAAGGGCCAACTAAAATACTATGGCTACACCTTC
TRBD2	TRBV6-5	few	TRBJ2-7	CASSPQAGGNEQYF	TGTGCCAGCAGTCCCCAAGCGGGAGGGAACGAGCAGTACTTC
-	TRBV5-1	-	TRBJ2-3	CTSGQTSTDTQYF	TGCACCAGCGGGCAGACTAGCACAGATACGCAGTATTTT
-	TRBV5-6	-	TRBJ2-6	CASSLDMHSGANVLTF	TGTGCCAGCAGCTTGGATATGCACTCTGGGGCCAACGTCCTGACTTTC
-	TRBV27	-	TRBJ1-4	CASSLRGGSEKLFF	TGTGCCAGCAGTTTAAGGGGTGGTAGTGAAAAACTGTTTTTT
TRBD1	TRBV20-1	-	TRBJ2-7	CSAGYRGEQYF	TGCAGTGCCGGTTACAGGGGCGAGCAGTACTTC
TRBD1	TRBV4-1	-	TRBJ1-4	CASSLGYTHRGRHEKLFF	TGCGCCAGCAGCCTCGGTTATACCCACAGGGGACGGCATGAAAAACTGTTTTTT
-	TRBV4-1	-	TRBJ2-3	CASSQDRDTQYF	TGCGCCAGCAGCCAAGATAGAGATACGCAGTATTTT
TRBD1	TRBV5-1	few	TRBJ2-7	CASSLVQGSHEQYF	TGCGCCAGCAGCTTGGTACAGGGGTCCCACGAGCAGTACTTC
-	TRBV27	-	TRBJ2-2	CASSLNSAGELFF	TGTGCCAGCAGTTTAAACAGCGCCGGGGAGCTGTTTTTT
TRBD1	TRBV5-6	-	TRBJ2-7	CASSLQGQVEQYF	TGTGCCAGCAGCTTGCAAGGACAGGTCGAGCAGTACTTC
TRBD1	TRBV7-2	-	TRBJ2-1	CASSLGRGQYNEQFF	TGTGCCAGCAGCTTGGGTAGGGGGCAGTACAATGAGCAGTTCTTC
TRBD2	TRBV27	-	TRBJ2-1	CASSRVGLAGGGNNEQFF	TGTGCCAGCTCTCGCGTTGGGCTAGCGGGAGGGGGTAACAATGAGCAGTTCTTC
-	TRBV19	-	TRBJ2-1	CASTKGGGPENEQFF	TGTGCCAGTACCAAGGGGGGAGGGCCGGAAAATGAGCAGTTCTTC
-	TRBV27	-	TRBJ1-2	CASRVNRATNYGYTF	TGTGCCAGCAGAGTCAACAGGGCTACGAACTATGGCTACACCTTC
TRBD1	TRBV19	-	TRBJ1-3	CASSPLGQESSGNTIYF	TGTGCCAGTAGTCCTCTTGGACAGGAGAGCTCTGGAAACACCATATATTTT
TRBD1	TRBV28	once	TRBJ1-5	CASSFTFGVLTGQGSSQPQHF	TGTGCCAGCAGTTTTACCTTTGGGGTACTGACAGGACAGGGGTCGAGTCAGCCCCAGCATTTT
-	TRBV18	-	TRBJ1-2	CASSPVGAGTGLVPNYGYTF	TGTGCCAGCTCACCAGTGGGGGCAGGCACCGGCCTGGTGCCTAACTATGGCTACACCTTC
-	TRBV7-9	-	TRBJ1-4	CASSLLAVEKLFF	TGTGCCAGCAGCTTATTGGCGGTTGAAAAACTGTTTTTT
TRBD1	TRBV4-1	-	TRBJ2-2	CASSQITGGRNTGELFF	TGCGCCAGCAGCCAAATTACAGGGGGCCGGAACACCGGGGAGCTGTTTTTT
TRBD1	TRBV5-4	-	TRBJ1-4	CASSSRDRGIGEKLFF	TGTGCCAGCAGCTCCCGGGACAGGGGAATTGGTGAAAAACTGTTTTTT
TRBD1	TRBV2	-	TRBJ2-1	CARTRDSHYNEQFF	TGTGCCAGGACCCGGGACAGCCACTACAATGAGCAGTTCTTC
TRBD2	TRBV2	-	TRBJ2-5	CASSEGSLAGKETQYF	TGTGCCAGCAGTGAAGGTAGCCTAGCGGGAAAAGAGACCCAGTACTTC
-	TRBV6-5	-	TRBJ1-4	CASSREAVNEKLFF	TGTGCCAGCAGCCGTGAGGCAGTCAATGAAAAACTGTTTTTT
TRBD1	TRBV4-1	-	TRBJ1-4	CASSRPGQGGEKLFF	TGCGCCAGCAGCCGACCGGGACAGGGAGGCGAAAAACTGTTTTTT